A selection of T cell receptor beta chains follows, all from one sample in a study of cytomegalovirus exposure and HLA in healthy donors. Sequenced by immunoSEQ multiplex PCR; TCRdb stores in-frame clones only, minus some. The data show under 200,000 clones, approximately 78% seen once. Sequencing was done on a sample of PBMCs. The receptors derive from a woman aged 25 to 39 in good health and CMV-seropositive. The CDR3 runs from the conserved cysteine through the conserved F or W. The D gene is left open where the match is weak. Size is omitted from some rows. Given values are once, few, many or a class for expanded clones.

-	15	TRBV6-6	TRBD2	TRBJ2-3	TGTGCCAGCAGTTCAACCCGGGGGGGGACAGATACGCAGTATTTT	CASSSTRGGTDTQYF
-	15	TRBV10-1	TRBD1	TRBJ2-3	TGCGCCAGCAATGGGGACAGGGTGAAGACAGATACGCAGTATTTT	CASNGDRVKTDTQYF
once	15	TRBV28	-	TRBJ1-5	TGTGCCAGCAGTTTTATCGGGGATGGCAATCAGCCCCAGCATTTT	CASSFIGDGNQPQHF
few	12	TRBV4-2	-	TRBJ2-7	TGTGCCAGCAGCCATAGCTCCTACGAGCAGTACTTC	CASSHSSYEQYF
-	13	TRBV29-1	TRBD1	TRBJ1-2	TGCAGCGTCCGGGGACAGGGTAACTATGGCTACACCTTC	CSVRGQGNYGYTF
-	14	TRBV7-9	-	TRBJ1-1	TGTGCCAGCAGCTTTATGACAGCGAACACTGAAGCTTTCTTT	CASSFMTANTEAFF
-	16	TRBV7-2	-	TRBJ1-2	TGTGCCAGCAGCTTATCTTTATCGGGGTCTCGATATGGCTACACCTTC	CASSLSLSGSRYGYTF
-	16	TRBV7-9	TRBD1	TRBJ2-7	TGTGCCAGCAGCTCTACGACAGGGGGTAGCTCCTACGAGCAGTACTTC	CASSSTTGGSSYEQYF
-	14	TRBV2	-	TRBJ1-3	TGTGCCAGCGGGTTACAGGGTAATGGAAACACCATATATTTT	CASGLQGNGNTIYF
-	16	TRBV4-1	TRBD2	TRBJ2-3	TGCGCCAGCAGCCCATGGATGCGCGGGGGGGCAGGTGCGCAGTATTTT	CASSPWMRGGAGAQYF
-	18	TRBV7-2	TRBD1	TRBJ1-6	TGTGCCAGCAGCAAGGACAGGCCGGGGTCCCTGCCATTTTCACCCCTCCACTTT	CASSKDRPGSLPFSPLHF
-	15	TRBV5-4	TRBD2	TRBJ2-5	TGTGCCAGCAGCTCGACTAGCGGGGGGACGGAGACCCAGTACTTC	CASSSTSGGTETQYF
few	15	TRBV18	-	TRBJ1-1	TGTGCCAGCTCACCATTTCAGGGCCCGAACACTGAAGCTTTCTTT	CASSPFQGPNTEAFF
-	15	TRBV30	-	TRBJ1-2	TGTGCCTGGAGTGTGGGGGGGGCTGAGGACTATGGCTACACCTTC	CAWSVGGAEDYGYTF
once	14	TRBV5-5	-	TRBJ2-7	TGTGCCAGCAGCGTCGGGACTCCATCGGGGGAGCAGTACTTC	CASSVGTPSGEQYF
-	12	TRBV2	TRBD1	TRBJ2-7	TGTGCCAGCAGTAAACAGGGGTACGAGCAGTACTTC	CASSKQGYEQYF
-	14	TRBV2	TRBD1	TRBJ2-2	TGTGCCAGCATGGACAGGGGCAACACCGGGGAGCTGTTTTTT	CASMDRGNTGELFF
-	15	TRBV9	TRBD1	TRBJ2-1	TGTGCCAGCAGCTCTCGGGACAGGGGTCCCAATGAGCAGTTCTTC	CASSSRDRGPNEQFF
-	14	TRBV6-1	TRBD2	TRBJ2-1	TGTGCCAGCAGGATAGCGGGGGGGGTCGATGAGCAGTTCTTC	CASRIAGGVDEQFF
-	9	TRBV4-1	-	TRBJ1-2	TGCGCCAGCAGCCAAGATACCAGCTTC	CASSQDTSF
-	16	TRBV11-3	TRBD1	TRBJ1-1	TGTGCCAGCAGCTTAGGACAGGGGTCCGTGAACACTGAAGCTTTCTTT	CASSLGQGSVNTEAFF
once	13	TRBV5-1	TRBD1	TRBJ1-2	TGCGCCAGCAGCTCGGACAGGTTCTCTGGCTACACCTTC	CASSSDRFSGYTF
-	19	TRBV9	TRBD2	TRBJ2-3	TGTGCCAGCAGCGCCCCATTGGGGGCAGTGCGGGGGGAAACAGATACGCAGTATTTT	CASSAPLGAVRGETDTQYF
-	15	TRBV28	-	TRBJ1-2	TGTGCCAGCAGTTTAGGGGGGGCAGGGTTCTATGGCTACACCTTC	CASSLGGAGFYGYTF
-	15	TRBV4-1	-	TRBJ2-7	TGCGCCAGCAGCCAAGTCGCACGAAACTTCTACGAGCAGTACTTC	CASSQVARNFYEQYF
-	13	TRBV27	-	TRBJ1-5	TGTGCCAGCAGTAAAACAGGCAATCAGCCCCAGCATTTT	CASSKTGNQPQHF
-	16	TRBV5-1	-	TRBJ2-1	TGCGCCAGCAGCTTGTTAAGCGGGACAGCGGGGGATGAGCAGTTCTTC	CASSLLSGTAGDEQFF
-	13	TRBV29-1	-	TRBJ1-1	TGCAGCGTCCGTGGATTGGGGAGCACTGAAGCTTTCTTT	CSVRGLGSTEAFF
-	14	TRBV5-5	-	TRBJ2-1	TGTGCCAGCAGCCTCTACGACCCCGCGGGTGAGCAGTTCTTC	CASSLYDPAGEQFF
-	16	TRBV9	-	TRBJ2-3	TGTGCCAGCACCCCAAACACAGGGAGCTCCACAGATACGCAGTATTTT	CASTPNTGSSTDTQYF
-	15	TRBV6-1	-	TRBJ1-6	TGTGCCAGCAGGCTCCTGGAGGATAGGGTTTCACCCCTCCACTTT	CASRLLEDRVSPLHF
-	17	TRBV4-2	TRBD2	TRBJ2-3	TGTGCCAGCAGCCTAAAACGGGAGGGCGTAACCACAGATACGCAGTATTTT	CASSLKREGVTTDTQYF
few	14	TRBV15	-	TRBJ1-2	TGTGCCACCAGCCCCCTCTCTTTAGTTTATGGCTACACCTTC	CATSPLSLVYGYTF
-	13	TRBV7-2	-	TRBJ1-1	TGTGCCAGCAGCACCACAGGGATCACTGAAGCTTTCTTT	CASSTTGITEAFF
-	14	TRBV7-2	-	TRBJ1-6	TGTGCCAGCAGCTTTAGTGCGGGAAATTCACCCCTCCACTTT	CASSFSAGNSPLHF